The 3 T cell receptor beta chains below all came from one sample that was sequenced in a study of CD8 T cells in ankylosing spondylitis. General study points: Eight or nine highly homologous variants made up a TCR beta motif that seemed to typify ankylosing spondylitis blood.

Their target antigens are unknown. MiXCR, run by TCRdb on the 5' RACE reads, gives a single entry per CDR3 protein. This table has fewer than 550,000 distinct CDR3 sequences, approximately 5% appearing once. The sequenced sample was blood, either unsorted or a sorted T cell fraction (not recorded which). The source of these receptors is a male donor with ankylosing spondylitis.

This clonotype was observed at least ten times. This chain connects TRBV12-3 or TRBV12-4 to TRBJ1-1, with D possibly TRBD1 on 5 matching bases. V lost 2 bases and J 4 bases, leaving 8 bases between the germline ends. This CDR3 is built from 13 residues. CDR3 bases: TGTGCCAGCAGTTTACGGGGGACCACTGAAGCTTTCTTT. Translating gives CASSLRGTTEAFF.

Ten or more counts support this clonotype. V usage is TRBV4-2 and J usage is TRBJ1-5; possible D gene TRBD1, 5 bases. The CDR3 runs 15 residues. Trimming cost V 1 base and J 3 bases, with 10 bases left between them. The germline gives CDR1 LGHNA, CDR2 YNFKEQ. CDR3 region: CASSQGGGTNQPQHF. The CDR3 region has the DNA TGTGCCAGCAGCCAAGGCGGGGGAACCAATCAGCCCCAGCATTTT.

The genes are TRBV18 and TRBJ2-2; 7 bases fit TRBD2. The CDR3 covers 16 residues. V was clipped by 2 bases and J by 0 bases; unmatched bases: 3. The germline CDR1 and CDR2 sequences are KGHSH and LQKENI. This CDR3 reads CASSPSGGPNTGELFF. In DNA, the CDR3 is TGTGCCAGCTCACCATCGGGGGGACCGAACACCGGGGAGCTGTTTTTT.